Sequencing of this T cell receptor beta chain was carried out in a study of T cell responses to AZD1222 COVID-19 vaccine. Study conclusions and caveats: The donor cohort was predominantly white British with a female majority, and clonal diversity may have been underestimated. Increased Spike-specific TCR breadth and depth were observed after two AZD1222 doses. Variant regions that are unmutated are reportedly the target of nearly half of spike-specific TCRs.

The CDR3 runs 17 residues. Germline CDR1 SGDLS, CDR2 YYNGEE. The V segment lost 0 bases and the J segment 1 base; nucleotides outside the gene matches: 9. This table comes from immunoSEQ multiplex PCR, and its TCRdb copy is limited to in-frame clones, with some not included. The table lists 150,000 or so clones, 85% to 95% of them singletons. As to this clone: Its matching antigen is unknown.

The source material was peripheral blood, sampled on day 0 of MenACWY control vaccination. The clonotype comes from an adult in good health. The chain joins TRBV9 to TRBJ2-5, with 7 bases matching TRBD1. CDR3 nucleotide sequence: TGTGCCAGCAGCGTAGAGGCAGGGGGATTGCTCCAAGAGACCCAGTACTTC. Protein product: CASSVEAGGLLQETQYF.